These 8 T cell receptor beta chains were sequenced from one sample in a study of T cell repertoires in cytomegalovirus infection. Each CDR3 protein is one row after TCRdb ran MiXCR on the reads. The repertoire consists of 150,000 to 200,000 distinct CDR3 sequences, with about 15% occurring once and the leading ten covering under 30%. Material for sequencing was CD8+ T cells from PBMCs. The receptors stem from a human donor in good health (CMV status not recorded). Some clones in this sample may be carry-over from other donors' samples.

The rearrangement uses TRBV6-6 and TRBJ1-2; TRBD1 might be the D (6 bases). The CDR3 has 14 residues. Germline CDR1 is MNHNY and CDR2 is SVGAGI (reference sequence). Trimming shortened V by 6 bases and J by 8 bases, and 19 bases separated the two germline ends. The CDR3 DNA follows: TGTGCCAGCAGCCGCGTCCAGGCAGGGGACGGCTACACCTTC. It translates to CASSRVQAGDGYTF.

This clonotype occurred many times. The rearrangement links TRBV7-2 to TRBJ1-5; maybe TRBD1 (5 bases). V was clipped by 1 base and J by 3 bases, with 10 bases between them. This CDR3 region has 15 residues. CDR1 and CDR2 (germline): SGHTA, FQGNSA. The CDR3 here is CASSLVGPYNQPQHF. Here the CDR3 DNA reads TGTGCCAGCAGCTTAGTGGGGCCATACAATCAGCCCCAGCATTTT. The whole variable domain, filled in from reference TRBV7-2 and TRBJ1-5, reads GAGVSQSPSNKVTEKGKDVELRCDPISGHTALYWYRQSLGQGLEFLIYFQGNSAPDKSGLPSDRFSAERTGGSVSTLTIQRTQQEDSAVYLCASSLVGPYNQPQHFGDGTRLSIL.

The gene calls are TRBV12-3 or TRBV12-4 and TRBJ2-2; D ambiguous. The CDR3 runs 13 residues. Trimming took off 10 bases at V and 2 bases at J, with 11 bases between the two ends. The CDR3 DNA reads TGTGCCACCTCGGGCCTTAACACCGGGGAGCTGTTTTTT. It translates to CATSGLNTGELFF.

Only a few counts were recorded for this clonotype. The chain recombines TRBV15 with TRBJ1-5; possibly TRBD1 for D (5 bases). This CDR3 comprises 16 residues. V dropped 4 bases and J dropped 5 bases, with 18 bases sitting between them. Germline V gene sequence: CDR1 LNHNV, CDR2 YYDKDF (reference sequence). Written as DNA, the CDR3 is TGTGCCACCAGCATAGACTTGCAGGGAGGGGATCAGCCCCAGCATTTT. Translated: CATSIDLQGGDQPQHF.

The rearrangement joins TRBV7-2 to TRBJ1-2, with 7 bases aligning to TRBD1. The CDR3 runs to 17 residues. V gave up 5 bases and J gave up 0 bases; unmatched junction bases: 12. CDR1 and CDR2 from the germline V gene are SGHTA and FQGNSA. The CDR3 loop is CASSPKAQGTANYGYTF. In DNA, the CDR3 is TGTGCCAGCAGCCCTAAAGCCCAGGGGACAGCTAACTATGGCTACACCTTC.

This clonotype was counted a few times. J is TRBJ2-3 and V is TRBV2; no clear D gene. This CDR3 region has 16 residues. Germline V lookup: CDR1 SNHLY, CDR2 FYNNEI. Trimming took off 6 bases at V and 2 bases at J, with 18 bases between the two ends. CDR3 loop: CASRTFPDGHTDTQYF. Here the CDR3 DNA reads TGTGCCAGCAGGACCTTCCCTGACGGTCACACAGATACGCAGTATTTT. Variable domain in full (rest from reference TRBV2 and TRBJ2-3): EPEVTQTPSHQVTQMGQEVILRCVPISNHLYFYWYRQILGQKVEFLVSFYNNEISEKSEIFDDQFSVERPDGSNFTLKIRSTKLEDSAMYFCASRTFPDGHTDTQYFGPGTRLTVL.

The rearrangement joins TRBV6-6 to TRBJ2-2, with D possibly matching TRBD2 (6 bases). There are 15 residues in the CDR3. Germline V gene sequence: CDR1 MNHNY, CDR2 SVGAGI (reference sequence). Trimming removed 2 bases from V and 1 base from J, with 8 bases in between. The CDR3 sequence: CASSYDGGNTGELFF. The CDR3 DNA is TGTGCCAGCAGTTACGACGGGGGGAACACCGGGGAGCTGTTTTTT.

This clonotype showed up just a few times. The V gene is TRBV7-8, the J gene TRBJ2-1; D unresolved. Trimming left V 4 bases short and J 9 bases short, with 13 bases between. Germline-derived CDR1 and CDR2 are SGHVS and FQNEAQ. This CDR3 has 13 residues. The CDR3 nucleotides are TGTGCCAGCAGCTCCAGTACCTGGTTTGAGCAGTTCTTC. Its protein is CASSSSTWFEQFF.